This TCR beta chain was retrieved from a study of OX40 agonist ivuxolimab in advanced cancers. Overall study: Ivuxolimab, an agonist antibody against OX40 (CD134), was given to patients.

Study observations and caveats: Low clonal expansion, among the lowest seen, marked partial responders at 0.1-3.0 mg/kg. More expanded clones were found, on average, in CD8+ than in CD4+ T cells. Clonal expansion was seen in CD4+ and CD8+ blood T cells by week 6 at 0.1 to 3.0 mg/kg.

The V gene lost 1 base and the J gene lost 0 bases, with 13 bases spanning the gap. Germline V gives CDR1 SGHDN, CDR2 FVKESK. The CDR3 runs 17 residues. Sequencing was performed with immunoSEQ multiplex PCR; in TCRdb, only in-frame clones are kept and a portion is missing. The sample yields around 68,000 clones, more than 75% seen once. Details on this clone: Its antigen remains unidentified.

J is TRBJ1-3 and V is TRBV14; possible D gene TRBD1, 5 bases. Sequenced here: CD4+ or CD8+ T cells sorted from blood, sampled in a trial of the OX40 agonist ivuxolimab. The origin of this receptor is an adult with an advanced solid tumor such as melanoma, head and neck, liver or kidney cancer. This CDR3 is CASSQVSQGLSGNTIYF. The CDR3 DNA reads TGTGCCAGCAGCCAAGTAAGCCAGGGCCTCTCTGGAAACACCATATATTTT.